This T cell receptor (beta chain) was observed in a study of cytomegalovirus exposure and HLA in healthy donors. The CDR3 length is 16 residues. Germline lookup yields CDR1 SGHVS and CDR2 FQNEAQ. V lost 1 base and J lost 0, with 10 bases in between. Study results and limitations: The authors enumerated under 200 TCR beta chains as linked to cytomegalovirus.

About this clone itself: Its target is not known.

Produced via immunoSEQ multiplex PCR; TCRdb's table is partial and in-frame only. The sample contains about 310,000 clones, roughly 86% of which appear only once. This chain connects TRBV7-8 to TRBJ2-1; D gene unclear. Source material: PBMCs. The TCR was taken from a man aged 25-45 years in good health and CMV-seronegative. Here the CDR3 reads CASSLVAVLSYNEQFF. DNA of the CDR3: TGTGCCAGCAGCTTAGTGGCGGTCCTCTCCTACAATGAGCAGTTCTTC.